A single sample gave rise to the 11 T cell receptor beta chains below, sequenced in a study of shared clonotypes between healthy human individuals. Some clones are missing from TCRdb's copy, which holds only in-frame ones; the method was immunoSEQ multiplex PCR. The sample carries some 690,000 clones, less than 95% recorded once. What was sequenced was memory CD8+ T cells from PBMCs. The subset: CD45RO+ cells pooled with CCR7-negative TemRA cells. These receptors came from a man aged 18 to 35 in good health. Some clones in this sample may be carry-over from other donors' samples.

The rearrangement uses TRBV19 and TRBJ2-1; D possibly uses TRBD1 or TRBD2 (6 bases each). V was cut by 5 bases and J by 4 bases, with 18 bases left in between. The CDR3 is 16 residues long. CDR1 LNHDA and CDR2 SQIVND come from the germline V gene (reference sequence). The CDR3 region has the DNA TGTGCCAGTAGTGTAGGGGGGAGCGGAAAATACAATGAGCAGTTCTTC. The encoded protein is CASSVGGSGKYNEQFF.

The chain joins TRBV2 to TRBJ1-2; possibly TRBD1 for D (5 bases). This CDR3 has 13 amino acids. V lost 4 bases and J 6 bases, leaving 12 bases between the germline ends. The germline gives CDR1 SNHLY, CDR2 FYNNEI. CDR3 sequence (DNA): TGTGCCAGCAGTGGGGGGATTGGGGATGGCTACACCTTC. It encodes CASSGGIGDGYTF.

The CDR3 nucleotides are TGTGCCTGGAGCCCGGGGACGGACACCGGGGAGCTGTTTTTT. This translates into CAWSPGTDTGELFF. This rearrangement joins TRBV30 to TRBJ2-2; possibly TRBD1 or TRBD2 for D (5 bases each). CDR3 length: 14 residues. Deletions cut 3 bases from V and 3 bases from J, with 11 bases between. Germline assignment: CDR1 GTSNPN and CDR2 SVGIG (reference sequence).

The chain uses TRBV27 and TRBJ2-1; TRBD1 aligns across 10 bases. Trimming cost V 4 bases and J 2 bases; bases outside gene matches: 5. The CDR3 runs 16 residues. Germline CDR1 reads MNHEY; CDR2 reads SMNVEV (reference sequence). The CDR3 region has the DNA TGTGCCAGCAGTTCACCCGGGACAGGGGCCTACAATGAGCAGTTCTTC. Translation gives CASSSPGTGAYNEQFF.

This clone was detected a few times. The gene calls are TRBV7-3 and TRBJ1-1, with TRBD1 matching 8 bases. Germline V gene lookup returns CDR1 SGHTA and CDR2 FQGTGA. The ends lost 5 bases at V and 6 bases at J; junction bases unmatched: 5. The CDR3 covers 13 residues. CDR3 loop: CASSDGQGPEAFF. The CDR3 DNA sequence: TGTGCCAGCAGCGACGGACAGGGCCCTGAAGCTTTCTTT.

The chain uses TRBV27 and TRBJ1-5, with D unresolved. The V and J ends lost 6 bases and 2 bases respectively, with 14 bases between them. The germline V gene has CDR1 MNHEY and CDR2 SMNVEV (reference sequence). This CDR3 is built from 15 residues. The DNA of the CDR3 is TGTGCCAGCAGGGGCGCCAGCACGGGCAATCAGCCCCAGCATTTT. It yields the protein CASRGASTGNQPQHF.

The chain has TRBV2 and TRBJ2-1, with a weak D call TRBD2 (7 bases). V was trimmed by 6 bases and J by 7 bases, leaving 19 bases between them. CDR1 is SNHLY, CDR2 FYNNEI, per germline. This CDR3 has 15 residues. The CDR3 region is CASSGGGRAQNEQFF. The CDR3 bases are TGTGCCAGCAGCGGAGGGGGGAGGGCCCAGAATGAGCAGTTCTTC. Full variable domain (missing parts from reference TRBV2 and TRBJ2-1): EPEVTQTPSHQVTQMGQEVILRCVPISNHLYFYWYRQILGQKVEFLVSFYNNEISEKSEIFDDQFSVERPDGSNFTLKIRSTKLEDSAMYFCASSGGGRAQNEQFFGPGTRLTVL.

The V and J genes are TRBV4-3 and TRBJ1-4; D is unresolved. Looked up from germline, CDR1 is LGHNA and CDR2 is YSLEER. With 0 bases removed from V and 1 base from J, the gap between germline ends came to 3 bases. The CDR3 runs 14 residues. The CDR3 here is CASSQERTNEKLFF. The CDR3 nucleotides are TGCGCCAGCAGCCAAGAGAGAACTAATGAAAAACTGTTTTTT.

The chain employs TRBV27 and TRBJ2-7; no clear D gene. The CDR3 spans 13 residues. The germline V gene encodes CDR1 MNHEY and CDR2 SMNVEV (reference sequence). V dropped 2 bases and J dropped 3 bases, with 8 bases sitting between them. The CDR3 nucleotides read TGTGCCAGCAGTTTAGGGATTTACTACGAGCAGTACTTC. Its protein is CASSLGIYYEQYF.

The chain joins TRBV7-9 to TRBJ1-1, with TRBD1 matching 8 bases. Germline V gives CDR1 SEHNR, CDR2 FQNEAQ (reference sequence). The CDR3 consists of 14 residues. J lost 2 bases, V lost 6 bases, and 5 bases had no gene match. The CDR3 DNA sequence: TGTGCCAGCAGACTACAGGGGGTAAACACTGAAGCTTTCTTT. It is translated as CASRLQGVNTEAFF.

A remark on this clone: Other DNA sequences of this sample code for an identical CDR3. CDR3 sequence reads: CASSFGLADYEQYF. The DNA for the CDR3 is TGTGCCAGCAGTTTCGGCCTAGCGGATTACGAGCAGTACTTC. The chain recombines TRBV28 with TRBJ2-7; 7 bases agree with TRBD2. V trimming: 3 bases; J trimming: 4 bases; junction bases outside the gene matches: 6. This CDR3 is built from 14 residues. Germline V gives CDR1 MDHEN, CDR2 SYDVKM.